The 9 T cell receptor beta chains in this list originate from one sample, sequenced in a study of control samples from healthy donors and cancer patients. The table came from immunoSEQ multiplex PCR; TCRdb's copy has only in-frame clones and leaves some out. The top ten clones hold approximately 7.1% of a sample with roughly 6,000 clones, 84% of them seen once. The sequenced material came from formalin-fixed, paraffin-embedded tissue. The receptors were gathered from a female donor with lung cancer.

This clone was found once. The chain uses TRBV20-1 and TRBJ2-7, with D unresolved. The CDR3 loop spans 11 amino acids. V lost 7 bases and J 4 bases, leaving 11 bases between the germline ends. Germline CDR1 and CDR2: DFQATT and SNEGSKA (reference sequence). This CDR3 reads CSVVGEYEQYF. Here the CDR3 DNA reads TGCAGTGTCGTCGGAGAGTACGAGCAGTACTTC.

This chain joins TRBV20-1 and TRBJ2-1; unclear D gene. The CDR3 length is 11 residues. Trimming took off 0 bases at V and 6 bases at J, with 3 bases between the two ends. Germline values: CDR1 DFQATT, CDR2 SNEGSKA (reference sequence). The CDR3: CSARDRNEQFF. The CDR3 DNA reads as TGCAGTGCTAGAGATCGCAATGAGCAGTTCTTC.

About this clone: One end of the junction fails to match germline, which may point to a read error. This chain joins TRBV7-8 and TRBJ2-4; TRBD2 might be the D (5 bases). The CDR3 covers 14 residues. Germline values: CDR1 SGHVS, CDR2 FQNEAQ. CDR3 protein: CASSTGSAKNIQYF. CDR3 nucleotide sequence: TGTGCCAGCTCAACGGGGAGTGCCAAAAACATTCAGTATTTC. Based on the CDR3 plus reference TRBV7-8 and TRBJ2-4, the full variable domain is GAGVSQSPRYKVAKRGQDVALRCDPISGHVSLFWYQQALGQGPEFLTYFQNEAQLDKSGLPSDRFFAERPEGSVSTLKIQRTQQEDSAVYLCASSTGSAKNIQYFGAGTRLSVL.

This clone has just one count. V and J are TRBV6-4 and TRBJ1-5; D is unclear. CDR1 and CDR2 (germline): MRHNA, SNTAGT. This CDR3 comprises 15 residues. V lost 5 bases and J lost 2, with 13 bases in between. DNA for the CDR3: TGTGCCAGCAGTACCGAGGGTGGGGGCAATCAGCCCCAGCATTTT. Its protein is CASSTEGGGNQPQHF.

The CDR3 loop is CASSEAQTGYTF. The CDR3 nucleotides read TGTGCCAGCAGTGAAGCCCAGACAGGCTACACCTTC. This rearrangement joins TRBV6-1 to TRBJ1-2; D remains unclear. V lost 0 bases and J 8 bases, leaving 7 bases between the germline ends. Germline lookup yields CDR1 MNHNS and CDR2 SASEGT. The CDR3 consists of 12 residues.

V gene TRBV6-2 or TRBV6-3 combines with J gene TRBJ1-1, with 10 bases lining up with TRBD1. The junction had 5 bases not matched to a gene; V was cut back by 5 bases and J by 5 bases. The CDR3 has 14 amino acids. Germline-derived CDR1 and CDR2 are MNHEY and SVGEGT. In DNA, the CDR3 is TGTGCCAGCAGTACTGACAGGGGGCATACTGAAGCTTTCTTT. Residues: CASSTDRGHTEAFF.

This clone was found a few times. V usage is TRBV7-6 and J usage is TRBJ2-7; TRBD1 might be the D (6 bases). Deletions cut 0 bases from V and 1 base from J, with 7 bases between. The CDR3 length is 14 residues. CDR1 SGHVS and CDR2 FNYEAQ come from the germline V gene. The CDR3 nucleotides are TGTGCCAGCAGCTTAGCAGGGGGATCCTACGAGCAGTACTTC. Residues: CASSLAGGSYEQYF.

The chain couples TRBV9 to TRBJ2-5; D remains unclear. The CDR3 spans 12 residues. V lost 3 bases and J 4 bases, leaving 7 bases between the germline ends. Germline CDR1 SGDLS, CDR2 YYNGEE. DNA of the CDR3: TGTGCCAGCAGCGAAGCTGGAGAGACCCAGTACTTC. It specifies CASSEAGETQYF. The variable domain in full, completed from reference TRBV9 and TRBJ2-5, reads DSGVTQTPKHLITATGQRVTLRCSPRSGDLSVYWYQQSLDQGLQFLIQYYNGEERAKGNILERFSAQQFPDLHSELNLSSLELGDSALYFCASSEAGETQYFGPGTRLLVL.

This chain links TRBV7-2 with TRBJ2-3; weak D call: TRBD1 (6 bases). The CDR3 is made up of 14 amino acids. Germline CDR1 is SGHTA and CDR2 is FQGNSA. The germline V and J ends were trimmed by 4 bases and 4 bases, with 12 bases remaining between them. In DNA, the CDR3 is TGTGCCAGCAGCTCTGGTGGGGGCGCAGATACGCAGTATTTT. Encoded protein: CASSSGGGADTQYF.